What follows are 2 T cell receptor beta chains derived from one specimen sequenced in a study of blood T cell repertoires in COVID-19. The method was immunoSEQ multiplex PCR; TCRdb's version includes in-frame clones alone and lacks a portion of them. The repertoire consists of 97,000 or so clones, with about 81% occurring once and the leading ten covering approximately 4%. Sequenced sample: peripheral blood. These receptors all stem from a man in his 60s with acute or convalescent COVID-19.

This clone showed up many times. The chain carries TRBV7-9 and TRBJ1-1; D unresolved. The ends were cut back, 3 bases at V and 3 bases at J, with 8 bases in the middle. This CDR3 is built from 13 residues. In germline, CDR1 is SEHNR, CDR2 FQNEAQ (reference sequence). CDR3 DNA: TGTGCCAGCAGCTTCGGGAGGGACACTGAAGCTTTCTTT. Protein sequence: CASSFGRDTEAFF.

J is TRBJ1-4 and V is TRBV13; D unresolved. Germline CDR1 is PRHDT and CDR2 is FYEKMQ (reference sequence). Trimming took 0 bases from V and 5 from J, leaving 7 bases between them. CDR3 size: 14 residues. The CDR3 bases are TGTGCCAGCAGCTTAGGACGGTTAAATGAAAAACTGTTTTTT. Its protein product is CASSLGRLNEKLFF. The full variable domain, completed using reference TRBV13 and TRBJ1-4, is AAGVIQSPRHLIKEKRETATLKCYPIPRHDTVYWYQQGPGQDPQFLISFYEKMQSDKGSIPDRFSAQQFSDYHSELNMSSLELGDSALYFCASSLGRLNEKLFFGSGTQLSVL.